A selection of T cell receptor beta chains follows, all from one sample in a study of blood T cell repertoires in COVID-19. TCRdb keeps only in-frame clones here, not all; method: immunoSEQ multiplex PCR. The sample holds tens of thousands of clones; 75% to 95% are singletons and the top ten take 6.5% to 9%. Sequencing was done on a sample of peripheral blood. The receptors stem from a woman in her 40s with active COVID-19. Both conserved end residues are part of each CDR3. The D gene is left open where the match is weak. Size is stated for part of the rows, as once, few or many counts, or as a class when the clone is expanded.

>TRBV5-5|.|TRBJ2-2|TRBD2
TGTGCCAGCAGCCCTACAGCGGGGGCGAACACCGGGGAGCTGTTTTTT
CASSPTAGANTGELFF
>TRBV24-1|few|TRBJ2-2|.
TGTGCCACTAGGGGGAGCTCCACCGGGGAGCTGTTTTTT
CATRGSSTGELFF
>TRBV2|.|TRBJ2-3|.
TGTGCCAGCGTTTATCAGGGGACAGATACGCAGTATTTT
CASVYQGTDTQYF
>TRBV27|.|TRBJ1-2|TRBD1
TGTGCCAGCAGTCCCCGGACAGGAAAAGCTAACTATGGCTACACCTTC
CASSPRTGKANYGYTF
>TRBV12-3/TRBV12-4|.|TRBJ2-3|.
TGTGCCAGCAGTTCTAGGACAGATACGCAGTATTTT
CASSSRTDTQYF
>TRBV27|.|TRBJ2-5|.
TGTGCCAGCAGTCCTGGACAGTTCGGACGAGAGACCCAGTACTTC
CASSPGQFGRETQYF
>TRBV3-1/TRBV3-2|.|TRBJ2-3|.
TGTGCCAGCAGCCATAGGTCAGGTGGCACAGATACGCAGTATTTT
CASSHRSGGTDTQYF
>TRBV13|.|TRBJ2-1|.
TGTGCCAGCAGCACCACCGACTCGAGCGGTGAGCAGTTCTTC
CASSTTDSSGEQFF
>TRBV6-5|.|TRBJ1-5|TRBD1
TGTGCCAGCAGATCAGACAGGGCCAATCAGCCCCAGCATTTT
CASRSDRANQPQHF
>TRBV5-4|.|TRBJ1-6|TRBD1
TGTGCCAGCAGCTTGGTGTTAGGGACAGGGTTCGCCTCACCCCTCCACTTT
CASSLVLGTGFASPLHF
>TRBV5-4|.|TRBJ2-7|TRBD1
TGTGCCAGCAGCTCAGGACAGGGACCGTCCTACGAGCAGTACTTC
CASSSGQGPSYEQYF
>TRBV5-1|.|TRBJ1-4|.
TGCGCCAGCAGCTTGGGCGCAACTAATGAAAAACTGTTTTTT
CASSLGATNEKLFF
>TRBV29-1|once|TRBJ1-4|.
TGCAGTGTATGTTACACCAGAAGGGGGGAAAAACTGTTTTTT
CSVCYTRRGEKLFF
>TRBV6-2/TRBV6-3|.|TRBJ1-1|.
TGTGCCAGCAGTTCAGGACAGTTCATGAACACTGAAGCTTTCTTT
CASSSGQFMNTEAFF
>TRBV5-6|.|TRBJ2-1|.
TGTGCCAGCAGCTTAGCCGGGACACTGGACAATGAGCAGTTCTTC
CASSLAGTLDNEQFF
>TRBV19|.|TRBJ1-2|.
TGTGCCAGTAGTGCCCCCTCCTCAAGACAGGCCCGTTTCTATGGCTACACCTTC
CASSAPSSRQARFYGYTF
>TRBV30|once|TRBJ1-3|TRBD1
TGTGCCTGGGGGGACAGGAGCTCTGGAAACACCATATATTTT
CAWGDRSSGNTIYF
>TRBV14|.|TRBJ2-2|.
TGTGCCAGCAGCCAAGACCCTACCGGGGAGAACACCGGGGAGCTGTTTTTT
CASSQDPTGENTGELFF
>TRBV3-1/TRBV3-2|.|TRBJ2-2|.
TGTGCCAGCAGCTTCCCATACAGGGGAGGAGACACCGGGGAGCTGTTTTTT
CASSFPYRGGDTGELFF
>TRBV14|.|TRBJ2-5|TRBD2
TGTGCCAGCAGCCGAAGAGTAACTAGCGGGGGTGGGGAGACCCAGTACTTC
CASSRRVTSGGGETQYF
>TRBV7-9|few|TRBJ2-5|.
TGTGCCAGCAGCTTAAAGGGAGAAGAGACCCAGTACTTC
CASSLKGEETQYF
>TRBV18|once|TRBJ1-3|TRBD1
TGTGCCAGCTCACCCTTCACAGGGGGGGCCTCTGGAAACACCATATATTTT
CASSPFTGGASGNTIYF
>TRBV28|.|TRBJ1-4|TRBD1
TGTGCCAGCAGTTCCAGACAGGGACCAAATGAAAAACTGTTTTTT
CASSSRQGPNEKLFF
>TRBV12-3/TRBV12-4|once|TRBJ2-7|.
TGTGCCAGCAGCCCGACAACTAGCCGCGAGCAGTACTTC
CASSPTTSREQYF
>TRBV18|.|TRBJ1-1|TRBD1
TGTGCCAGCTCACCAGAGACAGGGCTGACTGAAGCTTTCTTT
CASSPETGLTEAFF
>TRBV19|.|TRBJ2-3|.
TGTGCCAGTAGTATCTACCGGAGGGCGGGTACGCAGTATTTT
CASSIYRRAGTQYF
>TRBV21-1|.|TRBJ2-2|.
TGTGCCAGCAGCAAGGACTGCACTGGGGAGCTGTTTTTT
CASSKDCTGELFF
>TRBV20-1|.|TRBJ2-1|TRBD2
TGCAGTGCCAGTAGCGGGGGGGCAGATGTTCGGTTCTTC
CSASSGGADVRFF
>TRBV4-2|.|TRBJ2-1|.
TGTGCCAGCAGCTCACGGGACTCGCGGACAAGTCAGGGGGGCAATGAGCAGTTCTTC
CASSSRDSRTSQGGNEQFF
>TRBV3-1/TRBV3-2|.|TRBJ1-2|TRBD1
TGTGCCAGCAGCCAACAGGGGGCCGATGGCTACACCTTC
CASSQQGADGYTF
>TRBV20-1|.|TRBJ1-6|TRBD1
TGCAGTGCTAGTCCCCCGACAGGGGTTTCACCCCTCCACTTT
CSASPPTGVSPLHF
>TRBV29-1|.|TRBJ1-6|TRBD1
TGCAGCGTTGAAGAAAACGAGGACAGGGGGCGCATCGATAATTCACCCCTCCACTTT
CSVEENEDRGRIDNSPLHF
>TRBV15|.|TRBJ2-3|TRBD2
TGTGCCACCAGCATTAGCGGGGGGTCCGATACGCAGTATTTT
CATSISGGSDTQYF
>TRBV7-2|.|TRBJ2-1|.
TGTGCCAGCAGCTTAGTAGCTAACCTAGGATACAATGAGCAGTTCTTC
CASSLVANLGYNEQFF
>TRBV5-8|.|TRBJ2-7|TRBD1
TGTGCCAGCAGCTTGCAGGGGGTAAAATTCTACGAGCAGTACTTC
CASSLQGVKFYEQYF
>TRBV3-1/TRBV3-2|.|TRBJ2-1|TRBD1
TGTGCCAGCAATGAGAGGGGGCCCTACAATGAGCAGTTCTTC
CASNERGPYNEQFF
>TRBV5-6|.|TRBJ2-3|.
TGTGCCAGCAGTCGGGGTACCACGCAGTATTTT
CASSRGTTQYF
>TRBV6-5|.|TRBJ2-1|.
TGTGCCAGCAGTTCCGTCCGGGACATGGAGTTCTTC
CASSSVRDMEFF
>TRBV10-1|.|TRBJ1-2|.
TGCGCCAGCAGTGGTTCGTCCTCGGTATATGGCTACACCTTC
CASSGSSSVYGYTF
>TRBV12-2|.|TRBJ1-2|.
TGTGCAAGTCGCGAAAACCAGGGGGCCAGCTATGGCTACACCTTC
CASRENQGASYGYTF